This T cell receptor beta chain is from a study of blood T cells in healthy people across ages. Study at large: Through template switching, about one barcoded beta molecule was captured per two T cells, as measured in model experiments.

Study-level results: The long-lived group displayed more naive CD4+ cells, plus higher diversity, than the aged donors did.

For the second PCR, which ran for roughly 6 to 12 cycles, a sample-barcoded 5' primer and a J-beta primer mix were used. TCRdb re-derived calls from the 5' RACE reads in MiXCR, one entry per CDR3 protein. The sample lists some 1.8 million distinct CDR3 sequences; 39% were seen once. This CDR3 has 11 residues. In germline, CDR1 is LNHDA, CDR2 SQIVND (reference sequence). As to this clonotype: Its antigen is not known.

Healthy Caucasian individuals from Russia aged about 6 to 100 served as donors. The extraction recovered at least 6 micrograms of total RNA per sample. The sequence derives from a human donor in good health. The rearrangement joins TRBV19 to TRBJ1-2; tentative D call: TRBD1 (5 bases). Sequenced material: blood. CDR3 nucleotides: TGTGGGTCTGAGCAGGGAGAAGGCTACACCTTC. This codes for CGSEQGEGYTF.